This T cell receptor (beta chain) was profiled in a study of shared clonotypes between healthy human individuals. About the study: The people who gave samples were a couple of women and a few men aged 18 to 49. Study-level points and caveats: The study's rarefaction showed incomplete sorted-subset sequencing despite large depth. The study found about 5% of naive CD4 clonotypes shared across a few donors. An expected dependence of interdonor clonotype sharing on sequencing depth was noted.

The length of the CDR3 is 15 residues. In germline, CDR1 is SGHVS, CDR2 FNYEAQ. V lost 0 bases and J lost 4, with 12 bases in between. Measured with immunoSEQ multiplex PCR; TCRdb has only the in-frame clones, and not every one. The table has approximately 2.5 million clones, more than 80% seen once; the top ten hold around 0.14%. For this clone: Its target is unknown.

This sequence joins TRBV7-6 and TRBJ1-1; D uncertain. Specimen: naive CD4+ T cells sorted from blood. Subset noted: CD45RA+ positively selected. The TCR sequence derives from a man between 18 and 29 years old in good health. The CDR3 spells CASSLAGRGSTEAFF. CDR3 nucleotides: TGTGCCAGCAGCTTAGCTGGCAGAGGGAGCACTGAAGCTTTCTTT.